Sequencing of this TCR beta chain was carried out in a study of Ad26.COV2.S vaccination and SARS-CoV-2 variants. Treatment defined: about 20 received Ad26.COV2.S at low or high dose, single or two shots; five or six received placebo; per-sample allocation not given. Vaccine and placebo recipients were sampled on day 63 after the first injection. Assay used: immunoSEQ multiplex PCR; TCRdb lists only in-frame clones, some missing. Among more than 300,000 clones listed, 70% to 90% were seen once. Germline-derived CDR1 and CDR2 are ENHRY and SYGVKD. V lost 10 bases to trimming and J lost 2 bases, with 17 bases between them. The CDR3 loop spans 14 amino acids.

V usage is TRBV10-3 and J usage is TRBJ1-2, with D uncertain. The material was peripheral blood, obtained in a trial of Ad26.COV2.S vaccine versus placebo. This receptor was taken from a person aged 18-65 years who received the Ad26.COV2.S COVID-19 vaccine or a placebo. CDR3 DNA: TGTGCCACACGGCGAGACGATGTGAACTATGGCTACACCTTC. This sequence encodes CATRRDDVNYGYTF.